This TCR beta chain was obtained from a study of T-cell memory formation after mild COVID-19. Overall study: TCR clusters were mostly confined to one donor each.

There are many counts of this clonotype. Its antigen remains unidentified. TCRdb re-analysed the 5' RACE reads in MiXCR, keeping a single row per CDR3 protein. The sample consists of 380,000 or so distinct CDR3 sequences, 13% to 15% of them appearing once. The V gene lost 4 bases and the J gene lost 0 bases, with 9 bases spanning the gap. Germline CDR1 is LNHDA and CDR2 is SQIVND (reference sequence). This CDR3 has 15 residues. Study-level results: A subset of responding clones appeared in pre-infection memory, suggesting cross-reactive memory joined. Most CD4+ clones that shrank were in CM and EM, while CD8+ ones turned up in EMRA.

The V and J genes are TRBV19 and TRBJ2-2; tentative D call: TRBD2 (6 bases). The sample taken for sequencing was PBMCs or a T cell subset sorted from them (not recorded which). This sequence originates from a man between 18 and 35 years old who had mild COVID-19 (a few samples of this study predate the infection). Cell type and time point are not known. The CDR3: CASSTRLANTGELFF. CDR3 DNA sequence: TGTGCCAGTAGTACCCGACTAGCGAACACCGGGGAGCTGTTTTTT.